This TCR beta chain is drawn from a study of T cell repertoires in cytomegalovirus infection. Study as a whole: The authors used CMV epitopes that were HLA-C-restricted (recently identified) and HLA-B-restricted (well studied). Public TCR beta signatures provided an indication of both CMV infection and a matching HLA type.

V shed 1 base and J shed 2 bases, with 17 bases lying between them. The CDR3 has 18 amino acids. Germline lookup yields CDR1 SEHNR and CDR2 FQNEAQ (reference sequence). Study results and limitations: HLA-C-restricted CMV-specific TCR beta clonotypes prevailed in the ex vivo response. The cumulative frequency of public TCR beta families distinguished individuals who carried CMV together with the relevant HLA.

Of note for this clonotype: Its antigen is as yet unknown.

MiXCR, run by TCRdb on the reads, gives a single entry per CDR3 protein. This sample has 830,000 or so distinct CDR3 sequences; approximately 30% occur once, and the top ten carry about an eighth. The receptor was isolated from a human donor in good health (CMV status not recorded). Some clones in this sample may be carry-over from other donors' samples. Sequences were derived from cultured CD8+ T cells from PBMCs, sampled from culture after CMV antigen stimulation. The rearrangement joins TRBV7-9 to TRBJ2-2; D perhaps matches TRBD1 (5 bases). As DNA, the CDR3 is TGTGCCAGCAGCTTAGTGCGTGATGGGGCGTCAAACACCGGGGAGCTGTTTTTT. Translation gives CASSLVRDGASNTGELFF.